Listed below are T cell receptor beta chains from one sample, sequenced in a study of read filtering for tumor transcriptome and immune sequencing. Each CDR3 protein gets one entry after TCRdb re-called the reads with MiXCR. The repertoire holds more than 100,000 distinct CDR3 sequences, with roughly 13% as singletons. The source material was a population of CD138-negative cells sorted from bone marrow. These receptors came from a donor aged 40 or older with multiple myeloma. Each CDR3 is given with its conserved first and last residue. A D gene is named only where the DNA matches it firmly. Clone size appears in some rows only: once, few, many, or a class for an expanded clone.

j_call v_call clone_size d_call cdr3_aa cdr3_nt
TRBJ1-4 TRBV29-1 many TRBD1 CSVAGDRVNEKLFF TGCAGTGTTGCGGGAGACAGGGTGAATGAAAAACTGTTTTTT
TRBJ2-5 TRBV9 many NA CASSVLSGETQYF TGTGCCAGCAGCGTACTGAGCGGAGAGACCCAGTACTTC
TRBJ2-4 TRBV20-1 many NA CSAPGRTPKNIQYF TGCAGTGCTCCCGGTCGGACCCCCAAAAACATTCAGTACTTC
TRBJ2-1 TRBV5-1 many NA CASSLMDHNEQFF TGCGCCAGCAGCTTAATGGACCATAATGAGCAGTTCTTC
TRBJ1-5 TRBV2 few NA CASRRGQPQHF TGTGCCAGCCGGAGGGGTCAGCCCCAGCATTTT
TRBJ1-1 TRBV13 NA NA CASSPPWHTEAFF TGTGCCAGCAGCCCCCCCTGGCACACTGAAGCTTTCTTT
TRBJ2-3 TRBV4-1 many NA CASSPPRTLGSDTQYF TGCGCCAGCAGCCCCCCAAGGACTCTGGGCTCAGATACGCAGTATTTT
TRBJ2-1 TRBV12-3/TRBV12-4 few TRBD2 CASSSLAGGLKNEQFF TGTGCCAGCAGTTCGTTAGCGGGAGGGCTCAAAAATGAGCAGTTCTTC
TRBJ2-5 TRBV9 many TRBD1 CASSGRDSQETQYF TGTGCCAGCAGCGGACGGGACAGCCAAGAGACCCAGTACTTC
TRBJ2-3 TRBV5-1 many TRBD2 CASSPILAGSTDTQYF TGCGCCAGCAGCCCAATACTAGCGGGGAGCACAGATACGCAGTATTTT
TRBJ2-7 TRBV11-3 many NA CASSRGNSGTYEQYF TGTGCCAGCAGCCGCGGGAATAGCGGCACCTACGAGCAGTACTTC